These 30 T cell receptor beta chains originate from one sample sequenced in a study of spatial heterogeneity in lung cancer. One entry per CDR3 protein results from TCRdb running MiXCR on the 5' RACE reads. This sample has under 150,000 distinct CDR3 sequences, with 11% found just once. The time point: blood at routine non-recurrence follow-up after resection. The sequencing used PBMCs, collected at follow-up. The receptors were sampled from a female donor with early-stage non-small cell lung cancer.

The chain combines TRBV7-9 with TRBJ2-3; D is possibly TRBD1 or TRBD2 (6 bases each). Trimming stripped 4 bases from V and 2 bases from J, with 16 bases between. The CDR3 contains 16 residues. From germline, CDR1 is SEHNR and CDR2 FQNEAQ (reference sequence). The CDR3 is CASSSDGGTITDTQYF. CDR3 sequence (DNA): TGTGCCAGCAGCTCCGACGGCGGGACAATCACAGATACGCAGTATTTT.

The rearrangement links TRBV3-1 to TRBJ1-1, with TRBD1 as a possible D gene (6 bases). V lost 6 bases and J 1 base, leaving 12 bases between the germline ends. Germline values: CDR1 LGHDT, CDR2 YNNKEL (reference sequence). This CDR3 comprises 14 residues. The CDR3 DNA is TGTGCCAGCAGTCCCAGGGGCCGGAACACTGAAGCTTTCTTT. Protein sequence: CASSPRGRNTEAFF.

This clonotype appeared once. The V and J genes are TRBV9 and TRBJ2-7, with TRBD2 matching over 9 bases. The CDR3 sequence is 14 residues long. The V segment lost 0 bases and the J segment 7 bases; nucleotides outside the gene matches: 5. The germline gives CDR1 SGDLS, CDR2 YYNGEE. The DNA of the CDR3 is TGTGCCAGCAGCGTAGTGTTAGCGGGAGATGAGCAGTACGTC. Amino acid sequence: CASSVVLAGDEQYV.

The V and J genes are TRBV3-1 and TRBJ1-2; TRBD1 might be the D (5 bases). The CDR3 is 15 residues long. V was shortened by 0 bases and J by 2 bases, with 10 bases between the two germline ends. The germline CDR1 and CDR2 sequences are LGHDT and YNNKEL (reference sequence). The CDR3: CASSQESGTNYGYTF. The CDR3 region has the DNA TGTGCCAGCAGCCAAGAGTCGGGGACGAACTATGGCTACACCTTC. The whole variable domain, filled in from reference TRBV3-1 and TRBJ1-2, reads DTAVSQTPKYLVTQMGNDKSIKCEQNLGHDTMYWYKQDSKKFLKIMFSYNNKELIINETVPNRFSPKSPDKAHLNLHINSLELGDSAVYFCASSQESGTNYGYTFGSGTRLTVV.

The chain uses TRBV30 and TRBJ1-1, with D perhaps matching TRBD1 (5 bases). Germline V gene data show CDR1 as GTSNPN and CDR2 as SVGIG (reference sequence). Trimming took 0 bases from V and 7 from J, leaving 15 bases between them. The CDR3 length is 14 residues. The CDR3 DNA reads as TGTGCCTGGAGTGTCGCAGGGCGGCCCCTTGAAGCTTTCTTT. Translation gives CAWSVAGRPLEAFF.

This clonotype has only a few counts. The chain links TRBV6-2 or TRBV6-3 to TRBJ2-7; D call uncertain. CDR3 size: 12 residues. V shed 5 bases and J shed 4 bases, with 9 bases lying between them. CDR1 is MNHEY and CDR2 is SVGEGT in the germline V gene. The CDR3 loop reads CASSPFGYEQYF. The CDR3 coding sequence is TGTGCCAGCAGTCCGTTTGGTTACGAGCAGTACTTC.

This clonotype was counted only a few times. The chain carries TRBV27 and TRBJ2-1; 7 bases map to TRBD2. The CDR3 is 14 residues long. Germline-derived CDR1 and CDR2 are MNHEY and SMNVEV (reference sequence). J gave up 6 bases and V 4 bases, and 6 bases lay outside the gene matches. The CDR3: CASSYETSSNEQFF. The CDR3, as DNA: TGTGCCAGCAGTTACGAGACTAGCTCCAATGAGCAGTTCTTC.

This clonotype was counted at least ten times. V is TRBV27 and J is TRBJ2-1, with unresolved D. Germline CDR1 MNHEY, CDR2 SMNVEV (reference sequence). V was trimmed by 6 bases and J by 0 bases, leaving 12 bases between them. This CDR3 is 15 amino acids long. For the CDR3, the DNA is TGTGCCAGCAGCCGACAATCCGGCTCCTACAATGAGCAGTTCTTC. Translated: CASSRQSGSYNEQFF.

The table lists this clonotype with a few counts. The junction shows a germline mismatch at one end, possibly a read error. The chain recombines TRBV7-3 with TRBJ2-1; 14 bases match TRBD2. Per the germline V gene, CDR1 is SGHTA and CDR2 is FQGTGA. The CDR3 spans 14 residues. CDR3 DNA: TGTGCCAGCAGCCCTGGGACTAGCGGGAGCCTACCGGTCTTC. This sequence encodes CASSPGTSGSLPVF.

This clonotype was seen at least ten times. The DNA for the CDR3 is TGTGCCAGCAGCCCAAACAGGGCGGGCGGGGAGCTGTTTTTT. It codes for CASSPNRAGGELFF. This sequence joins TRBV11-2 and TRBJ2-2, with D possibly being TRBD1 (6 bases). CDR3 size: 14 residues. CDR1 and CDR2 from the germline V gene are SGHAT and FQNNGV. Trimming pared 5 bases from V and 7 bases from J, leaving 14 bases between.

In regard to this clonotype: No conserved phenylalanine or tryptophan is present at the end of the CDR3, so a read error is the likely explanation. This chain links TRBV6-2 or TRBV6-3 with TRBJ2-3; tentatively, D is TRBD2 (6 bases). Germline V lookup: CDR1 MNHEY, CDR2 SVGEGT. The CDR3 consists of 13 residues. The V gene lost 6 bases and the J gene lost 8 bases, with 15 bases spanning the gap. The CDR3 bases are TGTGCCAGCAGCCCGGGACTCCCACCTACGCAGTATTTA. It codes for CASSPGLPPTQYL.

This clonotype has a handful of counts. The genes are TRBV7-9 and TRBJ2-3; 11 bases match TRBD2. V shed 3 bases and J 5 bases; nucleotides not matched to a gene: 1. Germline CDR1 is SEHNR and CDR2 is FQNEAQ (reference sequence). CDR3 length: 14 amino acids. CDR3 in amino acids: CASSFGTSGDTQYF. CDR3 sequence (DNA): TGTGCCAGCAGCTTCGGGACTAGCGGAGATACGCAGTATTTT.

The J gene is TRBJ2-7, the V gene TRBV5-1; the match to TRBD2 covers 7 bases. There are 14 residues in the CDR3. V was pared by 4 bases and J by 2 bases, with 6 bases of the junction left unmatched. Germline V gene sequence: CDR1 SGHRS, CDR2 YFSETQ. Here the CDR3 DNA reads TGCGCCAGCAGCCTTAGCGGGCAAACCTACGAGCAGTACTTC. Amino acid sequence: CASSLSGQTYEQYF. The full variable domain, rest sourced from reference TRBV5-1 and TRBJ2-7, is KAGVTQTPRYLIKTRGQQVTLSCSPISGHRSVSWYQQTPGQGLQFLFEYFSETQRNKGNFPGRFSGRQFSNSRSEMNVSTLELGDSALYLCASSLSGQTYEQYFGPGTRLTVT.

The V gene is TRBV6-1, the J gene TRBJ2-3, with 7 bases aligning to TRBD1. CDR1 and CDR2 from the germline V gene are MNHNS and SASEGT. The junction had 10 bases not matched to a gene; V was cut back by 8 bases and J by 2 bases. The length of the CDR3 is 15 residues. This chain's CDR3 is CASVSYRGPTDTQYF. The DNA of the CDR3 is TGTGCCAGCGTATCCTACAGGGGCCCCACAGATACGCAGTATTTT.

The gene calls are TRBV15 and TRBJ2-1, with 13 bases fitting TRBD2. CDR1 is LNHNV and CDR2 is YYDKDF in the germline V gene (reference sequence). Germline trimming cut 0 bases from V and 10 bases from J; bases unmatched to any gene: 6. The CDR3 is made up of 16 amino acids. The CDR3 spells CATSRDKTSGRHEQFF. As DNA, the CDR3 is TGTGCCACCAGCAGAGATAAGACTAGCGGGAGGCACGAGCAGTTCTTC.

This chain uses TRBV5-1 with TRBJ1-4; 9 bases line up with TRBD1. Per germline, CDR1 SGHRS and CDR2 YFSETQ. The V segment lost 4 bases and the J segment 8 bases; nucleotides outside the gene matches: 9. CDR3 size: 15 residues. DNA for the CDR3: TGCGCCAGCAGCCCTTCGGGACAGGGTAACGAAAAACTGTTTTTT. This codes for CASSPSGQGNEKLFF.

This clonotype was detected ten times or more. V gene TRBV2 combines with J gene TRBJ1-5; D is possibly TRBD1 (6 bases). The germline CDR1 and CDR2 sequences are SNHLY and FYNNEI. With 7 bases removed from V and 7 bases from J, the gap between germline ends came to 14 bases. The CDR3 runs 13 residues. The CDR3 DNA is TGTGCCAGCACCTTGGGGGGGCTGCAGCCCCAGCATTTT. Encoded protein: CASTLGGLQPQHF.

With regard to this clonotype: Germline is not matched at one junction end, which may reflect a read error. The J gene is TRBJ2-1, the V gene TRBV12-3 or TRBV12-4; 13 bases are a match to TRBD2. The CDR3 is 15 amino acids. The CDR3: CVSSQLAGGYNEQFF. CDR3 in DNA: TGTGTCAGCAGCCAACTAGCGGGAGGGTACAATGAGCAGTTCTTC.

This clonotype was counted many times. V is TRBV5-6 and J is TRBJ2-5, with D possibly matching TRBD1 (6 bases). V lost 1 base, J lost 2 bases, and 12 bases lay in between. Germline CDR1 SGHDT, CDR2 YYEEEE. CDR3 length equals 15 residues. For the CDR3, the DNA is TGTGCCAGCAGCTTGTACGTCGGACAGCAAGAGACCCAGTACTTC. Translation gives CASSLYVGQQETQYF. Supplemented by reference TRBV5-6 and TRBJ2-5, the full variable domain reads DAGVTQSPTHLIKTRGQQVTLRCSPKSGHDTVSWYQQALGQGPQFIFQYYEEEERQRGNFPDRFSGHQFPNYSSELNVNALLLGDSALYLCASSLYVGQQETQYFGPGTRLLVL.

The chain has TRBV9 and TRBJ2-7, with 9 bases identical to TRBD2. The CDR3 consists of 14 residues. Trimming cost V 3 bases and J 0 bases; bases outside gene matches: 1. The germline gives CDR1 SGDLS, CDR2 YYNGEE. The DNA for the CDR3 is TGTGCCAGCAGCGCTAGCGGGACCTCCTACGAGCAGTACTTC. This encodes CASSASGTSYEQYF.

In this sample, this clonotype turned up many times. The chain couples TRBV20-1 to TRBJ2-3, with 10 bases aligning to TRBD2. V lost 0 bases, J lost 2 bases, and 8 bases stayed unmatched. The CDR3 covers 17 residues. Per germline, CDR1 DFQATT and CDR2 SNEGSKA (reference sequence). The CDR3 DNA reads TGCAGTGCTAGAGACCTACTAGCGGGATCCTACACAGATACGCAGTATTTT. Translation: CSARDLLAGSYTDTQYF.

This clonotype turned up a few times. The chain has TRBV5-6 and TRBJ2-4, with D hard to call. This CDR3 is 15 amino acids long. In germline, CDR1 is SGHDT, CDR2 YYEEEE. V dropped 4 bases and J dropped 0 bases, with 11 bases sitting between them. Written as DNA, the CDR3 is TGTGCCAGCAGCCCGACAAGTCTAGCCAAAAACATTCAGTACTTC. It specifies CASSPTSLAKNIQYF.

This clonotype has more than one count but fewer than ten. The genes are TRBV18 and TRBJ2-5; D not resolved. V gave up 4 bases and J gave up 2 bases, with 29 bases separating them. CDR3 length equals 20 residues. Per the germline V gene, CDR1 is KGHSH and CDR2 is LQKENI. CDR3 sequence (DNA): TGTGCCAGCTCACAGGGTCTTTGGCCGACAAGAAATAAAAATCAAGAGACCCAGTACTTC. It translates to CASSQGLWPTRNKNQETQYF.

In this sample, this clonotype turned up many times. CDR3 sequence: CASSPLAGGDEQFF. The CDR3 DNA reads TGTGCCAGCTCACCCCTGGCAGGGGGCGATGAGCAGTTCTTC. The chain recombines TRBV18 with TRBJ2-1, with 8 bases fitting TRBD1. The CDR3 sequence is 14 residues long. Germline values: CDR1 KGHSH, CDR2 LQKENI. After removal of 3 bases from V and 8 bases from J, the junction contained 6 bases not matched to a gene.

The V call is TRBV11-2, the J call TRBJ2-3; 9 bases are shared with TRBD2. In germline, CDR1 is SGHAT, CDR2 FQNNGV. The CDR3 is made up of 16 amino acids. The V gene end was trimmed by 5 bases and the J gene end by 4 bases; junction bases not matched to a gene: 10. CDR3 sequence reads: CASSLGAGGVSDTQYF. The CDR3 nucleotides read TGTGCCAGCAGCCTAGGAGCGGGAGGAGTGTCAGATACGCAGTATTTT.

The table lists this clonotype with many counts. The rearrangement uses TRBV27 and TRBJ1-1; TRBD1 might be the D (6 bases). The V end was cut by 3 bases, the J end by 5 bases, with 13 bases between. The CDR3 is made up of 14 amino acids. The germline V gene has CDR1 MNHEY and CDR2 SMNVEV (reference sequence). CDR3 coding DNA: TGTGCCAGCAGTTTTGCGGGGGCAGGTACTGAAGCTTTCTTT. It is translated as CASSFAGAGTEAFF.

There are many counts of this clonotype. The chain is built from TRBV3-1 and TRBJ2-4, with TRBD1 matching 8 bases. The V segment lost 3 bases and the J segment 1 base; nucleotides outside the gene matches: 5. Per germline, CDR1 LGHDT and CDR2 YNNKEL (reference sequence). This CDR3 has 16 amino acids. The CDR3 nucleotides are TGTGCCAGCAGCCACGAGGACAGGGTGGCCAAAAACATTCAGTACTTC. Translation: CASSHEDRVAKNIQYF.

This clonotype was found a few times. V is TRBV15 and J is TRBJ2-1; D gene unclear. V was pared by 0 bases and J by 7 bases, with 7 bases between. The CDR3 spans 13 residues. The germline gives CDR1 LNHNV, CDR2 YYDKDF (reference sequence). The chain's CDR3 is CATSRESINEQFF. The DNA of the CDR3 is TGTGCCACCAGCAGAGAAAGCATTAATGAGCAGTTCTTC.

Ten or more counts support this clonotype. The chain carries TRBV28 and TRBJ1-6; tentative D call: TRBD1 (5 bases). The CDR3 totals 13 residues. Germline assignment: CDR1 MDHEN and CDR2 SYDVKM. The chain's CDR3 is CVILGGGGSPLHF. For the CDR3, the DNA is TGTGTCATCCTCGGCGGGGGAGGCTCACCCCTCCACTTT. Drawing the rest from reference TRBV28 and TRBJ1-6, the complete variable domain is DVKVTQSSRYLVKRTGEKVFLECVQDMDHENMFWYRQDPGLGLRLIYFSYDVKMKEKGDIPEGYSVSREKKERFSLILESASTNQTSMYLCVILGGGGSPLHFGNGTRLTVT.

This clonotype was observed a handful of times. The chain is built from TRBV10-3 and TRBJ2-7, with 7 bases matching TRBD2. Trimming removed 3 bases from V and 0 bases from J; junction bases left unmatched: 5. Germline CDR1 ENHRY, CDR2 SYGVKD. The CDR3 has 15 residues. The CDR3 region is CAISEAGKSSYEQYV. CDR3 sequence (DNA): TGTGCCATCAGTGAAGCGGGAAAGAGCTCCTACGAGCAGTACGTC.